In its sample, the clone carrying this T cell receptor beta chain was seen a few times. TCRdb re-called the 5' RACE reads with MiXCR, one entry per CDR3 protein. The sample has about 29,000 distinct CDR3 sequences; approximately 6% are singletons. The V segment lost 3 bases and the J segment 0 bases; nucleotides outside the gene matches: 5. This CDR3 comprises 17 residues. The data were taken from a study of early T cells in non-severe SARS-CoV-2 infection. Study-wide background: Bulk RNA from unsorted whole blood was sequenced; chains were unpaired.

The sequenced material came from whole blood. This chain uses TRBV12-3 or TRBV12-4 with TRBJ2-5, with 12 nucleotides matching TRBD1. This sequence originates from an adult who was a healthcare worker with PCR-confirmed SARS-CoV-2 infection or an uninfected control (not recorded which). The CDR3 loop reads CASSFSGTGGYQETQYF. The CDR3 DNA sequence: TGTGCCAGCAGTTTTTCCGGGACAGGGGGCTACCAAGAGACCCAGTACTTC.